The clone carrying this TCR beta chain has a count of ten or more. The data belong to a study of regulatory T cells in long-lasting Graves disease. V shed 4 bases and J shed 2 bases, with 14 bases lying between them. The CDR3 runs 15 residues. The V gene's germline CDR1 is SGHNT and CDR2 YENEEA. Investigators prepared the TCR beta libraries by applying iRepertoire HTBI primers and Arm-PCR of CDR3 regions. TCRdb reprocessed the multiplex PCR reads via MiXCR and lists one record per CDR3 protein. Found here are 520,000 or so distinct CDR3 sequences, about 12% of them singletons; the top ten hold almost 9%. This sample's time point: newly diagnosed GD, antithyroid drugs for less than 3 months. Preparation of the TCR library used RNA extracted from PBMCs. The same data also went into a second study, on T cells in Graves' hyperthyroidism and ophthalmopathy.

V usage is TRBV11-3 and J usage is TRBJ2-5; the D gene could be TRBD1 or TRBD2 (5 bases each). This clonotype was sampled from a woman in her twenties or thirties with Graves disease. This specimen consisted of peripheral blood mononuclear cells (PBMCs), obtained at new diagnosis, from a patient treated with antithyroid drugs. CDR3 sequence reads: CASSSPWDPQETQYF. The CDR3 DNA follows: TGTGCCAGCAGCTCGCCGTGGGACCCACAAGAGACCCAGTACTTC.